The TCR beta chain described here comes from a study of graft-versus-host responses after intestinal transplantation. Study-level information: Once they had received anti-thymocyte globulin induction, all recipients took tacrolimus and steroids for roughly three years.

To note about this clone: The antigen is undetermined.

Generated by immunoSEQ multiplex PCR, the TCRdb table keeps only in-frame clones and is missing some. The sample holds fewer than 95,000 clones, approximately 95% seen once. Germline trimming cut 2 bases from V and 0 bases from J; bases unmatched to any gene: 1. Germline V gene sequence: CDR1 SGDLS, CDR2 YYNGEE. This CDR3 has 15 residues. The sample was unstimulated CD8+ T cells sorted from spleen or lymph node cells, taken before intestinal transplant. The chain employs TRBV9 and TRBJ1-4; 7 bases line up with TRBD1. This TCR was recovered from a human donor who received an intestinal transplant. CDR3 DNA: TGTGCCAGCAGCGTTGGGACAGCAACTAATGAAAAACTGTTTTTT. It encodes CASSVGTATNEKLFF.